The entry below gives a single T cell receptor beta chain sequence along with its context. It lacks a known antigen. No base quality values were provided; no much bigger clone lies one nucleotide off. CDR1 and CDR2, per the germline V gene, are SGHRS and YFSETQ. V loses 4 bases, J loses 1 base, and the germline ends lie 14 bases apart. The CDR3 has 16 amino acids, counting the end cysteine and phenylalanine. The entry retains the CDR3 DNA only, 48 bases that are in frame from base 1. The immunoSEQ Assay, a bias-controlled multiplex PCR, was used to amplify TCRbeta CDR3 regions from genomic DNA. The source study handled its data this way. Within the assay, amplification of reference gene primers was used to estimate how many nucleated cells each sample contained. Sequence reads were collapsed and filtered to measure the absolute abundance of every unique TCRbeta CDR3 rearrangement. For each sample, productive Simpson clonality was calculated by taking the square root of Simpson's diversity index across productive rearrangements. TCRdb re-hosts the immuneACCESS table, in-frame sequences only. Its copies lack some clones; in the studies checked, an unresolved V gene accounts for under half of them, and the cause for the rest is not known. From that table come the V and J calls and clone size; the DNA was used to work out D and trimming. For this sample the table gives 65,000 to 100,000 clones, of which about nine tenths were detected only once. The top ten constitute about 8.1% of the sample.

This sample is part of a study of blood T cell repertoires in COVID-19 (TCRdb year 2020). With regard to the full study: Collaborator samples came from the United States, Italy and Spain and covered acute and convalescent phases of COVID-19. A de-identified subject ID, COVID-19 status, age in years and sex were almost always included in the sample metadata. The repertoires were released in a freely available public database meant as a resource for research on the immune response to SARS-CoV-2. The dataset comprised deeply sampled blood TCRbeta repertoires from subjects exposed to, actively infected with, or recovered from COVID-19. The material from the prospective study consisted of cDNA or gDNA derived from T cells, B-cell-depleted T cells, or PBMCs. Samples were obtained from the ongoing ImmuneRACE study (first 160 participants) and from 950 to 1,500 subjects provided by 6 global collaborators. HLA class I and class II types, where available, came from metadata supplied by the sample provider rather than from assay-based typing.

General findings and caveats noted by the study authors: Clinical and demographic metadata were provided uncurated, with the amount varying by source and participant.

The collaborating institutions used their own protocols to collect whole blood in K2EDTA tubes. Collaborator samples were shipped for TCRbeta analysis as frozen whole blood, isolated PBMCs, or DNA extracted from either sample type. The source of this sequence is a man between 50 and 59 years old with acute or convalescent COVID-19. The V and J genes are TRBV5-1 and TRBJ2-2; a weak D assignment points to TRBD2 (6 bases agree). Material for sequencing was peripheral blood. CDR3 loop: CASSPGLLENTGELFF. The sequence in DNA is TGCGCCAGCAGCCCCGGACTACTCGAGAACACCGGGGAGCTGTTTTTT.